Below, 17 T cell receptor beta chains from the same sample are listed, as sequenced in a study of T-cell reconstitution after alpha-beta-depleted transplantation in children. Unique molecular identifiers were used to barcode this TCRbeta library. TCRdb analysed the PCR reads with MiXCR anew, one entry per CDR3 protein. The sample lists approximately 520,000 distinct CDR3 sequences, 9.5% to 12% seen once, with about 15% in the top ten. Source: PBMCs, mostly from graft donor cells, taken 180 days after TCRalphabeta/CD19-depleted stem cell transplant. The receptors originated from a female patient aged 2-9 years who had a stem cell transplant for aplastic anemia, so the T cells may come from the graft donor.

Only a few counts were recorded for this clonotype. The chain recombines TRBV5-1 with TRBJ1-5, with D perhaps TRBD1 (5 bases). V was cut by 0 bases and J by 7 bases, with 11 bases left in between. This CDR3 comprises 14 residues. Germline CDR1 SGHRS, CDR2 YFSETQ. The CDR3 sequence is CASSLEGTGQPQHF. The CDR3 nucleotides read TGCGCCAGCAGCTTGGAGGGGACGGGGCAGCCCCAGCATTTT.

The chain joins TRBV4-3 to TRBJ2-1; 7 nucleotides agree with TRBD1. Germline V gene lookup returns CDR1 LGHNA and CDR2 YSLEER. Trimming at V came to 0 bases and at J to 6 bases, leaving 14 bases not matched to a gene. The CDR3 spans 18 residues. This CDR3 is CASSQEPMTRGGLNEQFF. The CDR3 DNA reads TGCGCCAGCAGCCAAGAACCGATGACTCGAGGGGGCCTCAATGAGCAGTTCTTC.

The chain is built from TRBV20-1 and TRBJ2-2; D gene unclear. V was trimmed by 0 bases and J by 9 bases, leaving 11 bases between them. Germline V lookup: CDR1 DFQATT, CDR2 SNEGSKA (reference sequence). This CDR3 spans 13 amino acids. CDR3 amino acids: CSARDIYSWELFF. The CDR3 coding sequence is TGCAGTGCTAGAGATATTTACAGTTGGGAGCTGTTTTTT.

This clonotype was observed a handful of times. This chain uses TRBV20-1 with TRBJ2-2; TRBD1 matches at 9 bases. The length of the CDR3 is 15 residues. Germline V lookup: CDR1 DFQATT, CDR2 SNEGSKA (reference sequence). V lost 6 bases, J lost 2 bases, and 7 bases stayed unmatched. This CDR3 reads CSATDRGANTGELFF. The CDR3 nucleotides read TGCAGTGCCACGGACAGGGGAGCCAACACCGGGGAGCTGTTTTTT.

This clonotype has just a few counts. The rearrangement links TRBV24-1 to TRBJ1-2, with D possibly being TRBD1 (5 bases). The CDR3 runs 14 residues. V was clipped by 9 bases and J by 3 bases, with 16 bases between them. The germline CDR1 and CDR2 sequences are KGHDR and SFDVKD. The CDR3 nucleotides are TGTGCCACCGGTTCCGGGGCGCCCTACTATGGCTACACCTTC. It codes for CATGSGAPYYGYTF.

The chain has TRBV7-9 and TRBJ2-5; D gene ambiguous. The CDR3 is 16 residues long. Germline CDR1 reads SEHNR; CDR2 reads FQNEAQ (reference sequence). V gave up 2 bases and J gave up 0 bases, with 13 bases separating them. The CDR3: CASSLMGRHHQETQYF. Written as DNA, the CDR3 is TGTGCCAGCAGCTTAATGGGTCGGCACCACCAAGAGACCCAGTACTTC.

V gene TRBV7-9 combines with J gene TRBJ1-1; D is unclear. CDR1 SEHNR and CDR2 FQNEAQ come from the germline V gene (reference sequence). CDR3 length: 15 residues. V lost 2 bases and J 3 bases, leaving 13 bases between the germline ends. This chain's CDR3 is CASSLKAGPHTEAFF. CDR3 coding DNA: TGTGCCAGCAGCTTAAAGGCGGGTCCCCACACTGAAGCTTTCTTT. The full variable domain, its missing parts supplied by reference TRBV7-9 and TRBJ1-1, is DTGVSQNPRHKITKRGQNVTFRCDPISEHNRLYWYRQTLGQGPEFLTYFQNEAQLEKSRLLSDRFSAERPKGSFSTLEIQRTEQGDSAMYLCASSLKAGPHTEAFFGQGTRLTVV.

The CDR3 loop reads CASSQAPGGQFF. For the CDR3, the DNA is TGCGCCAGCTCCCAGGCCCCGGGGGGGCAGTTCTTC. The chain links TRBV4-3 to TRBJ2-1; TRBD2 agrees at 7 bases. Germline lookup yields CDR1 LGHNA and CDR2 YSLEER. CDR3 length: 12 residues. V trimming: 8 bases; J trimming: 12 bases; junction bases outside the gene matches: 10.

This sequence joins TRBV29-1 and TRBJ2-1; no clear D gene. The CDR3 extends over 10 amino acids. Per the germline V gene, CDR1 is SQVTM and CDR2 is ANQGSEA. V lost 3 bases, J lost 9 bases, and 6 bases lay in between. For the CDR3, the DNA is TGCAGCGTTGACTGGGGTGAGCAGTTCTTC. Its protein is CSVDWGEQFF.

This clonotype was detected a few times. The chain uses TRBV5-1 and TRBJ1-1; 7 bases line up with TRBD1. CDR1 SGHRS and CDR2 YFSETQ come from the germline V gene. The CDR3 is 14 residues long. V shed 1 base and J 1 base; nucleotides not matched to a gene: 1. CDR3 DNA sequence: TGCGCCAGCAGCTTGTGGGACAGGAACACTGAAGCTTTCTTT. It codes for CASSLWDRNTEAFF.

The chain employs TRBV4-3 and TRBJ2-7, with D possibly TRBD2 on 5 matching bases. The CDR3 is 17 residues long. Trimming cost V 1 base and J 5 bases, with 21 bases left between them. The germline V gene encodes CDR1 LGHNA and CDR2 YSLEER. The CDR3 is CASSQALTRETDDEQYF. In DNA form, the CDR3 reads TGCGCCAGCAGCCAAGCCCTAACTAGAGAGACCGACGACGAGCAGTACTTC.

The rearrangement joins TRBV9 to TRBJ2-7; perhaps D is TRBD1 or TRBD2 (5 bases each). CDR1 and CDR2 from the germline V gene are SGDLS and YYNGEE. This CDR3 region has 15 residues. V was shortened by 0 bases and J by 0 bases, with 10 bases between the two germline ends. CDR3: CASSVESGSSYEQYF. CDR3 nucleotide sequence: TGTGCCAGCAGCGTAGAGTCAGGGAGCTCCTACGAGCAGTACTTC.

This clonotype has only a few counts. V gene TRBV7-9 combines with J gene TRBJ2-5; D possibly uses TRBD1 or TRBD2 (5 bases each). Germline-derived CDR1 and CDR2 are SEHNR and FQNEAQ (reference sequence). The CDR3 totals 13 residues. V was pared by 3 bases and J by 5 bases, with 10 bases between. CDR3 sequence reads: CASSFQGTETQYF. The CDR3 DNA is TGTGCCAGCAGCTTTCAAGGGACGGAGACCCAGTACTTC. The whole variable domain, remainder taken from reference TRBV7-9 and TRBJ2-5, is DTGVSQNPRHKITKRGQNVTFRCDPISEHNRLYWYRQTLGQGPEFLTYFQNEAQLEKSRLLSDRFSAERPKGSFSTLEIQRTEQGDSAMYLCASSFQGTETQYFGPGTRLLVL.

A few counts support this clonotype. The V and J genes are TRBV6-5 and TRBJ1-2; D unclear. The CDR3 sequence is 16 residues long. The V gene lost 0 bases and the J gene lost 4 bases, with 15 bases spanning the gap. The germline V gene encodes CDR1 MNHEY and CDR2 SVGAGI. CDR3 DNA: TGTGCCAGCAGTTACTCGGGGAGACCGAACTTCTATGGCTACACCTTC. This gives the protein CASSYSGRPNFYGYTF.

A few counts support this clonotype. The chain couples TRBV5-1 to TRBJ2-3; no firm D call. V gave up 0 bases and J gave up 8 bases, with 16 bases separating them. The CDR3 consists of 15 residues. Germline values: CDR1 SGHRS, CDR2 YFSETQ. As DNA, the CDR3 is TGCGCCAGCAGCTTGGGGGGTTCTACTTCTCGTACGCAGTATTTT. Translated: CASSLGGSTSRTQYF.

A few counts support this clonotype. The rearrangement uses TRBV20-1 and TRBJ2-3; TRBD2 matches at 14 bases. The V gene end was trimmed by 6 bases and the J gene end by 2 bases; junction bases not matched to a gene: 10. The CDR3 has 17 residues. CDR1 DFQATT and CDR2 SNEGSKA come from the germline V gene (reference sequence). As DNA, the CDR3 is TGCAGTGCCCAGCGCGGGACTAGCGGGAGTAACACAGATACGCAGTATTTT. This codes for CSAQRGTSGSNTDTQYF.

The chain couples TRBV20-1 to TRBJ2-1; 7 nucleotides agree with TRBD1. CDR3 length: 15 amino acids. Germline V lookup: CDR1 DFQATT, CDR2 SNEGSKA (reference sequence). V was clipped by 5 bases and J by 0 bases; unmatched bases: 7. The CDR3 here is CSAPTGTVSYNEQFF. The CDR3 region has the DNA TGCAGTGCTCCAACCGGGACAGTCTCCTACAATGAGCAGTTCTTC.